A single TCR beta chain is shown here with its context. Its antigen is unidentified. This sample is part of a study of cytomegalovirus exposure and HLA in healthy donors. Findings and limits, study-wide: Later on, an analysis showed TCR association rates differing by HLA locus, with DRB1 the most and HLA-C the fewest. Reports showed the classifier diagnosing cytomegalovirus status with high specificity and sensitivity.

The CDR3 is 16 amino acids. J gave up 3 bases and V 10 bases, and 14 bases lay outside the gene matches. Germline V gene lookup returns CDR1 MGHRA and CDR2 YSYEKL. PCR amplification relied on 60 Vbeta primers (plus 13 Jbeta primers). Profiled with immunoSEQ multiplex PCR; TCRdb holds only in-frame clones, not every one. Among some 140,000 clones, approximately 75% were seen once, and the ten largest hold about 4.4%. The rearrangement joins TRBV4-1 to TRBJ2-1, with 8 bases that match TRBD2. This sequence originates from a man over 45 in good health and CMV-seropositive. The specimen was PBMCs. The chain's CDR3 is CATVSGAALFYNEQFF. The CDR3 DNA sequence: TGCGCCACCGTTAGCGGGGCTGCTCTCTTCTACAATGAGCAGTTCTTC.